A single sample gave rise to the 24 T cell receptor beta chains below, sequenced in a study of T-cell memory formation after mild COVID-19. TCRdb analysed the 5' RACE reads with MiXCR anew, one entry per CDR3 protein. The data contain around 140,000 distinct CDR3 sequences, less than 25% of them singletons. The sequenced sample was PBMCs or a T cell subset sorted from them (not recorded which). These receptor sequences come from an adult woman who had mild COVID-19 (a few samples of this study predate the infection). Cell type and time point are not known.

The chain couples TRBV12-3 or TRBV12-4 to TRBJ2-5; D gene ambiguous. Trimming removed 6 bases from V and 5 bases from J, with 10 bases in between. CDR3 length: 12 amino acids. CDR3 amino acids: CASSLGAETQYF. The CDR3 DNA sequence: TGTGCCAGCAGCCTCGGTGCCGAGACCCAGTACTTC.

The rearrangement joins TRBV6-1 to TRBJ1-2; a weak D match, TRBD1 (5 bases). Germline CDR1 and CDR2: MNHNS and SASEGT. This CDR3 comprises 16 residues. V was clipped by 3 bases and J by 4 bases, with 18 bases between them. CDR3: CASSDAPNGAGYGYTF. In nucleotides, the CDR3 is TGTGCCAGCAGTGATGCCCCGAACGGGGCGGGCTATGGCTACACCTTC.

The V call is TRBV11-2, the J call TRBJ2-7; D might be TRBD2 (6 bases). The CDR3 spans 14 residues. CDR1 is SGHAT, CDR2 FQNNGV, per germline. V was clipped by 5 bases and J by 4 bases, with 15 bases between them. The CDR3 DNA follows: TGTGCCAGCAGCCGACTGGCGGGAACTTACGAGCAGTACTTC. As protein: CASSRLAGTYEQYF.

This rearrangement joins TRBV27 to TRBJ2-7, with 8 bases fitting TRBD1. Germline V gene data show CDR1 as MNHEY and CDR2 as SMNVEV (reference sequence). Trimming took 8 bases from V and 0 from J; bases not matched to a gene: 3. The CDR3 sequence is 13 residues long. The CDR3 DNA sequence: TGTGCCAGCTGGGGACAGGACTCCTACGAGCAGTACTTC. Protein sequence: CASWGQDSYEQYF.

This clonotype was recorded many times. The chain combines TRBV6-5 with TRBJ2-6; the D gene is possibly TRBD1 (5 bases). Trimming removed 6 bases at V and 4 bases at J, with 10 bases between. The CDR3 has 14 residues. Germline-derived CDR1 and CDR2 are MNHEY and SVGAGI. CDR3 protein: CASSLGQGANVLTF. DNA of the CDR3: TGTGCCAGCAGCCTGGGGCAGGGGGCCAACGTCCTGACTTTC.

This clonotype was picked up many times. CDR3 in DNA: TGTGCCAGCAGTTTGGGGTCAGACGAGCAGTACTTC. It encodes CASSLGSDEQYF. This chain links TRBV7-6 with TRBJ2-7; D is ambiguous. Trimming pared 6 bases from V and 5 bases from J, leaving 11 bases between. In germline, CDR1 is SGHVS, CDR2 FNYEAQ. This CDR3 comprises 12 residues.

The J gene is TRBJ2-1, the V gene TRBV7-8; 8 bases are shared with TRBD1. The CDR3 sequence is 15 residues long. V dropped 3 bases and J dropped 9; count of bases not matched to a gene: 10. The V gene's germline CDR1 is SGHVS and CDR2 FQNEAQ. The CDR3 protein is CASSLLGQEIGEQFF. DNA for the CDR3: TGTGCCAGCAGCTTGTTGGGACAGGAGATAGGTGAGCAGTTCTTC.

The CDR3 nucleotides are TGTGCCAGTGAGCAGGGACGGGGCTACACCTTC. Amino acid sequence: CASEQGRGYTF. The chain has TRBV9 and TRBJ1-2; possible D gene TRBD1, 5 bases. The CDR3 totals 11 residues. Germline V gene sequence: CDR1 SGDLS, CDR2 YYNGEE. V was clipped by 8 bases and J by 8 bases, with 13 bases between them.

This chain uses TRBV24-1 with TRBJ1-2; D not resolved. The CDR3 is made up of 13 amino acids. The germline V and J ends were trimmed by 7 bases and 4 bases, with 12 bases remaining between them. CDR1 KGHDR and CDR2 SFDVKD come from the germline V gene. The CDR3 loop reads CATSAGRSYGYTF. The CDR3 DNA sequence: TGTGCCACCAGCGCTGGACGGAGCTATGGCTACACCTTC.

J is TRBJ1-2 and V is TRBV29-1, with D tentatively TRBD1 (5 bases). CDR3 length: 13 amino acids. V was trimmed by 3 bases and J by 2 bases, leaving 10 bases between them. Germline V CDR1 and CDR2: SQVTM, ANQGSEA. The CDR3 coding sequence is TGCAGCGTTGATAGGGGCACCAACTATGGCTACACCTTC. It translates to CSVDRGTNYGYTF.

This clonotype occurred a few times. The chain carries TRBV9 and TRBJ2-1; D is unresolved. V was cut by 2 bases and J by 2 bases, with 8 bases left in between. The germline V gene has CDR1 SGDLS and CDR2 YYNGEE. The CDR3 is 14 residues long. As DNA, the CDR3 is TGTGCCAGCAGCGTTTCGGGTACCTACAATGAGCAGTTCTTC. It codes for CASSVSGTYNEQFF. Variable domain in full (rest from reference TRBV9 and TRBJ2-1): DSGVTQTPKHLITATGQRVTLRCSPRSGDLSVYWYQQSLDQGLQFLIQYYNGEERAKGNILERFSAQQFPDLHSELNLSSLELGDSALYFCASSVSGTYNEQFFGPGTRLTVL.

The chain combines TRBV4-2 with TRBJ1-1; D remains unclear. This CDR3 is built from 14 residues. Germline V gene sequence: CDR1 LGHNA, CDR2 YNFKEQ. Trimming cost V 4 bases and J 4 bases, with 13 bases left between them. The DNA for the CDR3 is TGTGCCAGCAGCCCCAGGATGGAGGGCACTGAAGCTTTCTTT. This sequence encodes CASSPRMEGTEAFF.

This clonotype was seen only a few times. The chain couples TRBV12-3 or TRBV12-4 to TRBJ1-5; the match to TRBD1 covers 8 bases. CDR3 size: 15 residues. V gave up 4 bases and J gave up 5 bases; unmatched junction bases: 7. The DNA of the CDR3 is TGTGCCAGCAGTTCACCGGACAGGGTAGATCAGCCCCAGCATTTT. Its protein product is CASSSPDRVDQPQHF.

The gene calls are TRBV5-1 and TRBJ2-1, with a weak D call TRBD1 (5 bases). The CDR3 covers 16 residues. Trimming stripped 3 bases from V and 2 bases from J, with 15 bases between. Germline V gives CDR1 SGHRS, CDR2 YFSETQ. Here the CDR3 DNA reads TGCGCCAGCAGCTGGGGCTCTGGGCGAGCCTACAATGAGCAGTTCTTC. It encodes CASSWGSGRAYNEQFF.

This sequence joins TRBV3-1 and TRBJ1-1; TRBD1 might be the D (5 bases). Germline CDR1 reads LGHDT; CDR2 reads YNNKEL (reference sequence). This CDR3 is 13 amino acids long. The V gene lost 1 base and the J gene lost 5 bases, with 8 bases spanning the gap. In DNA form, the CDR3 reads TGTGCCAGCAGCCAAGTGGGGGGTACTGAAGCTTTCTTT. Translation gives CASSQVGGTEAFF.

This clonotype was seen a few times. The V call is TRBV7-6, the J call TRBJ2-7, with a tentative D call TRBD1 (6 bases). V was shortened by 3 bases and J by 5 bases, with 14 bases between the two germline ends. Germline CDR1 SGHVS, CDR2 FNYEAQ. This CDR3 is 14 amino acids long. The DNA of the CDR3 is TGTGCCAGCAGCTTCGGGCAGGGGTGGCACGAGCAGTACTTC. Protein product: CASSFGQGWHEQYF.

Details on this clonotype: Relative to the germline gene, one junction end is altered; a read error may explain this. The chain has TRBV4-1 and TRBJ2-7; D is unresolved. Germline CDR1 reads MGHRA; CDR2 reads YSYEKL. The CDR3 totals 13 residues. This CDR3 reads CARSQGSTYEQYF. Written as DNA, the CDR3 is TGCGCCAGAAGCCAAGGTTCGACCTACGAGCAGTACTTC.

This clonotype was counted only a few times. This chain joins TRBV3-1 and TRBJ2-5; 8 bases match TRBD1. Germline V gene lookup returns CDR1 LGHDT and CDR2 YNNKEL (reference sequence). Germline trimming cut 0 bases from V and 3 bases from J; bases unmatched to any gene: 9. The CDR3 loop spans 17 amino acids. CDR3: CASSQDSGWDRKETQYF. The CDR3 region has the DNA TGTGCCAGCAGCCAAGATAGTGGTTGGGACAGGAAAGAGACCCAGTACTTC.

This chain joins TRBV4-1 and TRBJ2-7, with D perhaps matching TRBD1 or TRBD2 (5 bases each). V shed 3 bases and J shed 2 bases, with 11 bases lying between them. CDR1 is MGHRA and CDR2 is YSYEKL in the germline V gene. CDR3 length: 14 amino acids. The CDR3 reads CASSQPGTPYEQYF. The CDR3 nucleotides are TGCGCCAGCAGCCAGCCAGGGACCCCCTACGAGCAGTACTTC.

The CDR3 region has the DNA TGTGCCAGCAACACGGGACAGCAAAACGAGCAGTACTTC. Protein sequence: CASNTGQQNEQYF. The chain recombines TRBV5-8 with TRBJ2-7, with 7 bases fitting TRBD1. The CDR3 consists of 13 residues. Per the germline V gene, CDR1 is SGHTS and CDR2 is YDEGEE. V dropped 6 bases and J dropped 5; count of bases not matched to a gene: 8.

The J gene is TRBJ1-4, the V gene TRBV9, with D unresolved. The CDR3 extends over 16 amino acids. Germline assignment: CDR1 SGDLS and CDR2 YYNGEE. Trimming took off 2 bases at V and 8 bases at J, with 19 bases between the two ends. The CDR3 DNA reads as TGTGCCAGCAGCGTGCAAAGGGATATGGGTCGGGAAAAACTGTTTTTT. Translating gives CASSVQRDMGREKLFF. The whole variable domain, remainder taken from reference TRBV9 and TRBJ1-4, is DSGVTQTPKHLITATGQRVTLRCSPRSGDLSVYWYQQSLDQGLQFLIQYYNGEERAKGNILERFSAQQFPDLHSELNLSSLELGDSALYFCASSVQRDMGREKLFFGSGTQLSVL.

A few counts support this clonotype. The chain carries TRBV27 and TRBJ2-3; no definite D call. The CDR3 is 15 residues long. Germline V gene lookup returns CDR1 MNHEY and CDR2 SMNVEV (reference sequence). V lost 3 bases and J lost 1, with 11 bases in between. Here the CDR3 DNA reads TGTGCCAGCAGTTTGGGTACCGTCGGCACAGATACGCAGTATTTT. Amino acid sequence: CASSLGTVGTDTQYF.

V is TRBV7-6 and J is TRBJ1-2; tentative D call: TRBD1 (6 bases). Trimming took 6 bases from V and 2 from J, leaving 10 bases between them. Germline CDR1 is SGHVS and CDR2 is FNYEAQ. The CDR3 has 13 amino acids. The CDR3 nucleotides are TGTGCCAGCAGTTCTCAGGGGAACTATGGCTACACCTTC. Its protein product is CASSSQGNYGYTF.

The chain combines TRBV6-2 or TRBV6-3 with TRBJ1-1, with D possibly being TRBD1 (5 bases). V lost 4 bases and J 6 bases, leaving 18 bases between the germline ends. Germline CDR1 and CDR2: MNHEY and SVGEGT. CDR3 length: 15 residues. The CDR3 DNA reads TGTGCCAGCAGTTTTGGGGCCGGCGGAGGGGCTGAAGCTTTCTTT. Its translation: CASSFGAGGGAEAFF.